This is a list of T cell receptor beta chains from one sample in a study of type 1 regulatory T cells. Using its own MiXCR run on the reads, TCRdb lists one record per CDR3 protein. Of tens of thousands of distinct CDR3 sequences in the sample, roughly 20% were seen once. For these TCRs, the target antigens are not known. Sequencing was carried out using cultured type 1 regulatory T (Tr1) cells, either the whole culture or a sorted fraction (not recorded which). These receptors originate from a human donor in good health. Each CDR3 is given with its conserved first and last residue. The D gene is left open where the match is weak. Only some rows state a clone size, as once, few, many or a class for expanded clones.

TRBJ1-6 | few | 13 | TRBV20-1 | TRBD1 | CSAKTGVNSPLHF | TGCAGTGCTAAGACAGGGGTTAATTCACCCCTCCACTTT
TRBJ2-7 | . | 12 | TRBV29-1 | . | CSVRRNEYEQYF | TGCAGCGTGCGTAGGAACGAATACGAGCAGTACTTC
TRBJ1-5 | few | 14 | TRBV20-1 | . | CSARVGGLNQPQHF | TGCAGTGCTCGCGTTGGCGGGTTAAATCAGCCCCAGCATTTT
TRBJ1-5 | few | 15 | TRBV5-6 | TRBD1 | CASRLQGATNQPQHF | TGTGCCAGCAGACTACAGGGGGCAACCAATCAGCCCCAGCATTTT
TRBJ2-2 | . | 16 | TRBV5-6 | . | CASSSKYTGNTGELFF | TGTGCCAGCAGCTCCAAATATACGGGGAACACCGGGGAGCTGTTTTTT
TRBJ2-2 | many | 14 | TRBV5-1 | . | CASSRRDGTGELFF | TGCGCCAGCAGCCGACGAGACGGTACCGGGGAGCTGTTTTTT
TRBJ2-6 | . | 16 | TRBV6-5 | TRBD2 | CASTALAGAGANVLTF | TGTGCCAGCACGGCGCTAGCGGGAGCTGGGGCCAACGTCCTGACTTTC
TRBJ1-1 | few | 13 | TRBV5-1 | . | CASSLDLNTEAFF | TGCGCCAGCAGCTTGGACCTGAACACTGAAGCTTTCTTT
TRBJ2-1 | . | 16 | TRBV24-1 | TRBD2 | CATATSGRPTGDEQFF | TGTGCCACTGCTACTAGCGGGAGGCCAACCGGGGATGAGCAGTTCTTC
TRBJ1-1 | few | 13 | TRBV6-1 | . | CASLVGGGTEAFF | TGTGCCAGCCTGGTCGGGGGCGGCACTGAAGCTTTCTTT
TRBJ2-2 | few | 16 | TRBV5-1 | . | CASSLTGGPNTGELFF | TGCGCCAGCAGCTTGACGGGGGGCCCGAACACCGGGGAGCTGTTTTTT
TRBJ1-1 | few | 13 | TRBV5-4 | . | CASSLAGFTEAFF | TGTGCCAGCAGCTTGGCGGGATTCACTGAAGCTTTCTTT
TRBJ2-5 | few | 15 | TRBV4-3 | TRBD1 | CASSSTGGPGETQYF | TGCGCCAGCAGCTCGACAGGGGGCCCGGGGGAGACCCAGTACTTC
TRBJ1-4 | . | 14 | TRBV6-1 | . | CASSDGKEGEKLFF | TGTGCCAGCAGTGACGGCAAAGAAGGAGAAAAACTGTTTTTT